The next 13 T cell receptor beta chains were all read from a single sample in a study of cytomegalovirus exposure and HLA in healthy donors. The PCR employed 60 Vbeta primers together with 13 Jbeta primers. Sequencing used immunoSEQ multiplex PCR; TCRdb keeps in-frame clones, though not all of them. Seen in this sample are roughly 78,000 clones; the ten most common clones hold about 5%. Sequencing input: PBMCs. These TCRs come from a man in his forties in good health and CMV-seronegative.

This sequence joins TRBV6-1 and TRBJ2-3; a weak D match, TRBD2 (7 bases). The V end lost 2 bases, the J end lost 0 bases, and 12 bases lay between the germline ends. The CDR3 sequence is 16 residues long. Germline CDR1 MNHNS, CDR2 SASEGT. CDR3: CASSEYGGRSTDTQYF. CDR3 nucleotides: TGTGCCAGCAGTGAATACGGGGGGCGCAGCACAGATACGCAGTATTTT.

The rearrangement links TRBV27 to TRBJ2-7; possible D gene TRBD2, 6 bases. The CDR3 has 12 residues. Per germline, CDR1 MNHEY and CDR2 SMNVEV (reference sequence). V was shortened by 9 bases and J by 6 bases, with 15 bases between the two germline ends. The CDR3 region has the DNA TGTGCCAGGGAGCCGGGGGTATGCGAGCAGTACTTC. Amino acid sequence: CAREPGVCEQYF.

This sequence joins TRBV15 and TRBJ2-6; no clear D. CDR1 is LNHNV, CDR2 YYDKDF, per germline (reference sequence). The CDR3 consists of 16 residues. With 1 base removed from V and 0 bases from J, the gap between germline ends came to 7 bases. CDR3 coding DNA: TGTGCCACCAGCAGAGGCTTTAGCTCTGGGGCCAACGTCCTGACTTTC. Translated: CATSRGFSSGANVLTF.

The chain has TRBV4-1 and TRBJ1-5; possible D gene TRBD1, 6 bases. This CDR3 is 16 amino acids long. CDR1 and CDR2 (germline): MGHRA, YSYEKL. The ends were cut back, 3 bases at V and 3 bases at J, with 15 bases in the middle. The CDR3, as DNA: TGCGCCAGCAGCCATAATGCGGCAGGGGCCAATCAGCCCCAGCATTTT. Translation: CASSHNAAGANQPQHF.

The chain uses TRBV6-6 and TRBJ2-1; 7 nucleotides align to TRBD2. This CDR3 contains 15 residues. Per germline, CDR1 MNHNY and CDR2 SVGAGI (reference sequence). J gave up 0 bases and V 6 bases, and 5 bases lay outside the gene matches. The CDR3 sequence: CASSSSGSSYNEQFF. CDR3 DNA sequence: TGTGCCAGCAGCTCTAGCGGAAGCTCCTACAATGAGCAGTTCTTC.

The V gene is TRBV5-1, the J gene TRBJ2-1; 10 nucleotides agree with TRBD2. CDR1 is SGHRS, CDR2 YFSETQ, per germline. Losses at the gene ends were 2 bases for V and 7 bases for J; bases not matched to a gene: 9. The CDR3 contains 16 residues. CDR3 residues: CASSFLSGGAENEQFF. Here the CDR3 DNA reads TGCGCCAGCAGCTTCTTAAGCGGGGGGGCCGAAAATGAGCAGTTCTTC.

Worth noting for this clone: Other DNA sequences in this specimen translate into the identical CDR3. This chain joins TRBV6-5 and TRBJ1-2; D unclear. This CDR3 comprises 13 residues. V dropped 5 bases and J dropped 8 bases, with 15 bases sitting between them. CDR1 and CDR2 from the germline V gene are MNHEY and SVGAGI. The CDR3 protein is CASSPGTTGGYTF. CDR3 nucleotide sequence: TGTGCCAGCAGTCCAGGAACAACGGGGGGCTACACCTTC.

The chain employs TRBV7-9 and TRBJ1-2; TRBD1 agrees at 11 bases. CDR1 SEHNR and CDR2 FQNEAQ come from the germline V gene (reference sequence). There are 14 residues in the CDR3. J was trimmed by 8 bases and V by 5 bases; bases with no gene match: 7. Written as DNA, the CDR3 is TGTGCCAGCAGCCCGGACAGGGGGCACTGGGGCTACACCTTC. Translating gives CASSPDRGHWGYTF. The variable domain in full, completed from reference TRBV7-9 and TRBJ1-2, reads DTGVSQNPRHKITKRGQNVTFRCDPISEHNRLYWYRQTLGQGPEFLTYFQNEAQLEKSRLLSDRFSAERPKGSFSTLEIQRTEQGDSAMYLCASSPDRGHWGYTFGSGTRLTVV.

This sequence joins TRBV19 and TRBJ2-5; 10 nucleotides match TRBD2. Trimming at V came to 1 base and at J to 5 bases, leaving 7 bases not matched to a gene. Germline CDR1 and CDR2: LNHDA and SQIVND (reference sequence). This CDR3 region has 16 residues. In DNA, the CDR3 is TGTGCCAGTAGTATAGGCAGCGGGGGGGCGAAGGAGACCCAGTACTTC. Protein: CASSIGSGGAKETQYF.

The rearrangement uses TRBV27 and TRBJ1-2; 12 bases fit TRBD1. Germline CDR1 MNHEY, CDR2 SMNVEV (reference sequence). This CDR3 has 15 residues. The V and J ends lost 6 bases and 8 bases, in that order; junction bases with no gene match: 10. CDR3 nucleotides: TGTGCCAGCAGAAGTCCCGGGACAGGGGGCTACGGCTACACCTTC. Its protein is CASRSPGTGGYGYTF.

This chain uses TRBV7-9 with TRBJ1-5; no definite D call. Trimming left V 6 bases short and J 6 bases short, with 18 bases between. CDR1 is SEHNR, CDR2 FQNEAQ, per germline (reference sequence). This CDR3 spans 15 amino acids. CDR3 loop: CASSQNSGESQPQHF. The CDR3 nucleotides read TGTGCCAGCAGTCAAAACTCCGGGGAGAGTCAGCCCCAGCATTTT.

CDR3 residues: CASSFGRADYGYTF. CDR3 coding DNA: TGTGCCAGCAGCTTCGGCAGGGCGGACTATGGCTACACCTTC. The V call is TRBV7-2, the J call TRBJ1-2; perhaps TRBD1 as D (5 bases). This CDR3 region has 14 residues. Germline CDR1 and CDR2: SGHTA and FQGNSA. Trimming removed 3 bases at V and 3 bases at J, with 11 bases between.

The rearrangement uses TRBV29-1 and TRBJ2-3; 9 bases are a match to TRBD2. J lost 3 bases, V lost 3 bases, and 1 base had no gene match. Germline assignment: CDR1 SQVTM and CDR2 ANQGSEA. The CDR3 length is 13 residues. The CDR3 loop reads CSVDGLATDTQYF. CDR3 bases: TGCAGCGTTGACGGACTAGCGACAGATACGCAGTATTTT.